The T cell receptor (beta chain) described here comes from a study of tumor-infiltrating lymphocytes in localized non-small cell lung cancer. Background on the study: Resected tumor was paired with non-adjacent uninvolved lung from the same patient.

Study-level results: Available tissue quantity limited TCR sequencing to a patient subset. IM1 and IM2 tumors showed no difference in T-cell fraction.

The method was immunoSEQ multiplex PCR; TCRdb's version includes in-frame clones alone and lacks a portion of them. The sample has about 23,000 clones; just under 70% are singletons. The V and J ends lost 5 bases and 1 base respectively, with 14 bases between them. The CDR3 consists of 15 residues. Per the germline V gene, CDR1 is LGHNA and CDR2 is YSLEER. About this clone: Its target is not known.

The specimen was lung tumor tissue. The origin of this receptor is a human donor with non-small cell lung cancer. The chain employs TRBV4-3 and TRBJ2-5; D is perhaps TRBD2 (5 bases). The CDR3 loop reads CASSMSGSGQETQYF. CDR3 DNA sequence: TGCGCCAGCAGCATGAGCGGATCGGGCCAAGAGACCCAGTACTTC.